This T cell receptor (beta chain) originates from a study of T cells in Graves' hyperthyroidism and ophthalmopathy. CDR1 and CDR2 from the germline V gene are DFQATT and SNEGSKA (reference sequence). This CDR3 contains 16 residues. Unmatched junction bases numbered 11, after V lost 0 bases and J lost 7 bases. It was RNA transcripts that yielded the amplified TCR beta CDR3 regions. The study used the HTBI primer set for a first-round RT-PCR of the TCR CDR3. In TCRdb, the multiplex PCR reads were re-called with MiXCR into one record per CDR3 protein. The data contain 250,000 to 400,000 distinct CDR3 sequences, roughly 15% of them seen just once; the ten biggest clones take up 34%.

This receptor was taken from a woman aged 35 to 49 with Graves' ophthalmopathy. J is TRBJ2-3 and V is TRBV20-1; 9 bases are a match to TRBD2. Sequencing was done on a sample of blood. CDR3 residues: CSARDRRAGGGYTQYF. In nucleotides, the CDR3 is TGCAGTGCTAGAGATCGACGAGCGGGGGGTGGTTATACGCAGTATTTT.